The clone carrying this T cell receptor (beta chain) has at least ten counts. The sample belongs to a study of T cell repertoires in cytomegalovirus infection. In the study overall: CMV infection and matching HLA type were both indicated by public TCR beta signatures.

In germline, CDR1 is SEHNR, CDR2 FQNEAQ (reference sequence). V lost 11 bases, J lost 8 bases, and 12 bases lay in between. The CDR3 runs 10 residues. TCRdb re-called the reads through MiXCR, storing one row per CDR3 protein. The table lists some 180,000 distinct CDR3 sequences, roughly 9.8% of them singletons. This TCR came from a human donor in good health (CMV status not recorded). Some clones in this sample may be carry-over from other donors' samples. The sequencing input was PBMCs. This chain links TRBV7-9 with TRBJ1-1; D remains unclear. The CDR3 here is CAPLDAEAFF. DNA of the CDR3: TGTGCCCCGCTGGATGCGGAAGCTTTCTTT.